This is a list of T cell receptor beta chains from one sample in a study of control samples from healthy donors and cancer patients. Method: immunoSEQ multiplex PCR; TCRdb's copy keeps in-frame clones and lacks some. The repertoire consists of hundreds of thousands of clones, with around nine tenths occurring once and the leading ten covering 5.5% to 8%. Source material: PBMCs. The receptors derive from a man aged 40-50 years with head and neck cancer. The CDR3 runs from the conserved cysteine through the conserved F or W. The D gene is left open where the match is weak. Clone size is not always given. Where it is, it says once, few, many or a class for expanded clones.

V	D	J	size	DNA	CDR3
TRBV7-2	TRBD1	TRBJ2-7	.	TGTGCCAGCAACCTGGGACAGGGGGCTAACGAGCAGTACTTC	CASNLGQGANEQYF
TRBV7-9	TRBD2	TRBJ2-5	.	TGTGCCAGCAGCTTAGATGGACTAGCGGGGGTTGAGACCCAGTACTTC	CASSLDGLAGVETQYF
TRBV4-1	TRBD2	TRBJ2-4	.	TGCGCCAGCAGCCAGGGACTAGCGGGAGGGGCGGGGATGGTGAACATTCAGTACTTC	CASSQGLAGGAGMVNIQYF
TRBV20-1	.	TRBJ2-5	.	TGCAGTGCTAGAGATTACGAGACCCAGTACTTC	CSARDYETQYF
TRBV30	.	TRBJ1-3	.	TGTGCCTGGGCCCGTATCACTGGAAACACCATATATTTT	CAWARITGNTIYF
TRBV3-1/TRBV3-2	.	TRBJ2-5	.	TGTGCCAGCAGCCAAGACACCCATAATCAAGAGACCCAGTACTTC	CASSQDTHNQETQYF
TRBV9	.	TRBJ1-1	.	TGTGCCAGCAGCGAGCAGGGTGGCGCTGAAGCTTTCTTT	CASSEQGGAEAFF
TRBV10-3	TRBD1	TRBJ1-5	.	TGTGCCATCAGTGAGGGGACAGGGTTTCAGCCCCAGCATTTT	CAISEGTGFQPQHF
TRBV3-1/TRBV3-2	.	TRBJ1-1	.	TGTGCCAGCAGCCGATCGACTGGAGCCTCCACCCCCGTGAACACTGAAGCTTTCTTT	CASSRSTGASTPVNTEAFF
TRBV28	.	TRBJ1-4	.	TGTGCCAGCAGTTTCTTTCAGGGAGGGGAAAAACTGTTTTTT	CASSFFQGGEKLFF
TRBV12-3/TRBV12-4	.	TRBJ1-5	once	TGTGCCAGCAGTTTGGTCAATCAGCCCCAGCATTTT	CASSLVNQPQHF
TRBV18	.	TRBJ1-4	.	TGTGCCAGCTCACCAGATTCAGTCGACGAAAAACTGTTTTTT	CASSPDSVDEKLFF
TRBV7-8	.	TRBJ2-3	.	TGTGCCAGCAGCCCCCCCGCGGATACGCAGTATTTT	CASSPPADTQYF
TRBV30	.	TRBJ1-2	.	TGTGCCTGGAGTGGGGCAGAGGGCTATGGCTACACCTTC	CAWSGAEGYGYTF
TRBV10-1	TRBD2	TRBJ2-1	once	TGCGCCAGCAGTGAGGGGGGACTAGCCAATGAGCAGTTCTTC	CASSEGGLANEQFF
TRBV2	.	TRBJ1-1	.	TGTGCCAGCAGAAGGGGAAGGGCCTTGGGGGAGACCCACACTGAAGCTTTCTTT	CASRRGRALGETHTEAFF
TRBV13	TRBD2	TRBJ2-1	.	TGTGCCAGCAGCGGCACTAGCGGGGGACCGAATGAGCAGTTCTTC	CASSGTSGGPNEQFF
TRBV19	.	TRBJ1-4	.	TGTGCCAGTGTTGGGGCAGGCCATCCTGCAACTAATGAAAAACTGTTTTTT	CASVGAGHPATNEKLFF
TRBV4-3	TRBD1	TRBJ1-6	.	TGCGCCAGCAGCCGTTCGGGACAGGGTTCACCCCTCCACTTT	CASSRSGQGSPLHF
TRBV6-5	TRBD1	TRBJ2-7	.	TGTGCCAGCAGCTTACAGGGGCTCTTAGGCGAGCAGTACTTC	CASSLQGLLGEQYF
TRBV6-6	.	TRBJ1-4	.	TGTGCCAGCAGTTATAGGGCTTCGGGCAATGAAAAACTGTTTTTT	CASSYRASGNEKLFF
TRBV6-5	TRBD1	TRBJ2-7	.	TGTGCCAGCACTCGGACCCCCGGGACAGGGGGCGAGCAGTACTTC	CASTRTPGTGGEQYF